Here is one TCR beta chain with its context. Its antigen is currently not known. Per-base quality was not reported, and no clone a single base away is much larger than it. The sample comes from a study of CD8+CD57+ T cells in acquired aplastic anemia (dated by TCRdb to between 2018 and 2020). Notes on the research overall: On average, sorted CD4+ and CD8+ cells yielded 3 to 4 ug of extracted DNA, with a range of 0.2 to 27.4 ug. CD8+CD57+ expansion was defined as a frequency above the mean frequency observed in healthy subjects.

What the work shows at the level of the full study, not this receptor alone: Although some 28 CD8+ CDR3 sequences were shared by patients and controls, these sequences appeared highly expressed in patients and within the immunodominant clones of patients. Patients and healthy controls showed no significant difference in CD8+ Simpson's diversity (P=0.060).

Flow cytometry had shown CD8+CD57+ cell expansion in the patients selected for sequencing. Every patient had severe acquired aplastic anemia, diagnosed using the International Study of Aplastic Anemia and Agranulocytosis and Camitta criteria. Patients had received no therapy at the time of blood sampling. TCR repertoires of sorted CD4+ and CD8+ blood T cells from severe aplastic anemia patients and healthy subjects were deep-sequenced in the study. Patients were enrolled in the USA under clinicaltrials.gov protocols 00001620, 01623167, 00001397, 00071045, 00081523 and 00961064. Ficoll-Paque density gradient centrifugation was used to isolate peripheral blood mononuclear cells. Before DNA was extracted, CD4+ and CD8+ T cells were sorted using either FACS or magnetic beads. V loses 6 bases of germline sequence and J loses 7 bases, and the interval between the two ends is 9 bases. The CDR3 covers 11 residues, taking in both the cysteine and the phenylalanine. Only the CDR3 DNA is retained, 33 bases long and in frame from the first base. From a lookup of the germline V gene (reference sequence), CDR1 and CDR2 are DFQATT and SNEGSKA.

Genomic DNA was used as template for profiling of TCR beta VDJ combinations and CDR3 sequences. An Illumina HiSeq 2000 was the platform used for TCR repertoire sequencing. In the paper's pipeline: Repertoires were assessed using TRBV/TRBJ rearrangement plots, CDR3 size and DJ length profiles, and Simpson's diversity index. The immunodominant clone was defined as the most abundant DNA sequence in deep sequencing data. CDR3 amino acid sequences were checked for sharing between subjects and were compared against published repertoires and the VDJdb database. TCRdb reworked the public reads: Q25 trimming with fastp, MiXCR clone assembly, productive beta chains retained. Each CDR3 protein gets just one entry, which takes the most common genes and DNA from the rows behind it. The V and J calls and clone size are TCRdb's, not the authors'. The sample yields some 98,000 distinct CDR3 sequences; about 66% were counted once. The biggest ten clones account for 65% of the sample.

This clonotype was obtained from a human donor with aplastic anemia. The sequence joins TRBV20-1 to TRBJ1-4, with no reliable assignment of the D segment. The specimen sequenced was sorted CD4+, CD8+, or CD8+CD57+ T cells (not recorded which) from PBMCs. The CDR3 region: CSAIGSEKLFF. In nucleotides, the sequence is TGCAGTGCAATTGGGAGTGAAAAACTGTTTTTT.